This T cell receptor (beta chain) emerged from a study of shared clonotypes between healthy human individuals. Data came from immunoSEQ multiplex PCR; TCRdb stores just in-frame clones and leaves some out. The profile shows 800,000 to 950,000 clones, about 96% of them singletons. V was shortened by 2 bases and J by 2 bases, with 6 bases between the two germline ends. The V gene's germline CDR1 is LGHNA and CDR2 YNFKEQ. The CDR3 totals 14 residues. Terminally differentiated effector memory CD45RA+ cells were excluded by CCR7 positive selection of CD45RO-negative cells. The sequence derives from a man younger than 45 in good health. This chain uses TRBV4-2 with TRBJ2-2; D is unresolved. Source material: naive CD8+ T cells sorted from blood. The CDR3 loop is CASSQTTNTGELFF. CDR3 DNA: TGTGCCAGCAGCCAAACGACAAACACCGGGGAGCTGTTTTTT.